This entry lists 24 T cell receptor beta chains sequenced from one sample in a study of T cells after yellow fever vaccination. MiXCR, applied by TCRdb to the 5' RACE reads, yields one record per CDR3 protein. The sample lists 200,000 to 300,000 distinct CDR3 sequences, over 10% occurring once. The sample here was CD4+ T cells sorted from PBMCs, taken 45 days after the yellow fever booster vaccination. The source of these receptors is a man aged 25 to 40 who received the YFV17D yellow fever vaccine.

This chain connects TRBV10-3 to TRBJ2-3; the D gene is possibly TRBD2 (5 bases). Trimming left V 5 bases short and J 8 bases short, with 17 bases between. CDR1 and CDR2 from the germline V gene are ENHRY and SYGVKD. There are 14 residues in the CDR3. The CDR3 spells CAISLRERDATQYF. The DNA of the CDR3 is TGTGCCATCAGTCTGAGGGAGCGTGACGCTACGCAGTATTTT.

This chain uses TRBV5-1 with TRBJ2-1; 7 bases align to TRBD1. This CDR3 is 16 amino acids long. The germline gives CDR1 SGHRS, CDR2 YFSETQ. V was pared by 0 bases and J by 1 base, with 4 bases of the junction left unmatched. CDR3 DNA sequence: TGCGCCAGCAGCTTGGCCACAGGGGTTTCCTACAATGAGCAGTTCTTC. Its translation: CASSLATGVSYNEQFF.

The chain uses TRBV20-1 and TRBJ2-5, with 8 bases matching TRBD2. The germline gives CDR1 DFQATT, CDR2 SNEGSKA (reference sequence). The CDR3 is 14 residues long. With V trimmed by 1 base and J by 1 base, 2 bases remained unmatched. CDR3 nucleotide sequence: TGCAGTGCTAGAGGTACTAGCGGCCAAGAGACCCAGTACTTC. Amino acids: CSARGTSGQETQYF.

V gene TRBV6-2 or TRBV6-3 combines with J gene TRBJ2-7; TRBD1 aligns across 8 bases. V trimming: 5 bases; J trimming: 2 bases; junction bases outside the gene matches: 5. Germline CDR1 reads MNHEY; CDR2 reads SVGEGT. CDR3 length: 14 amino acids. The CDR3 sequence is CASSRTGIPYEQYF. For the CDR3, the DNA is TGTGCCAGCAGTCGGACAGGGATTCCCTACGAGCAGTACTTC.

This clonotype came up a few times. The V and J genes are TRBV7-8 and TRBJ1-5; no clear D gene. The CDR3 is 12 amino acids. Trimming left V 8 bases short and J 5 bases short, with 10 bases between. Per the germline V gene, CDR1 is SGHVS and CDR2 is FQNEAQ. CDR3 sequence reads: CASRQPDQPQHF. Here the CDR3 DNA reads TGTGCCAGCCGCCAACCGGATCAGCCCCAGCATTTT.

This chain joins TRBV24-1 and TRBJ2-3; D unresolved. Trimming took off 2 bases at V and 4 bases at J, with 12 bases between the two ends. Germline lookup yields CDR1 KGHDR and CDR2 SFDVKD. The length of the CDR3 is 15 residues. The CDR3 DNA reads as TGTGCCACCAGTGATTCGAGAAATGTCGCAGATACGCAGTATTTT. It yields the protein CATSDSRNVADTQYF.

The CDR3 loop reads CASSGKGGTDTQYF. The CDR3 nucleotides read TGTGCCAGCAGCGGAAAGGGCGGAACAGATACGCAGTATTTT. V usage is TRBV9 and J usage is TRBJ2-3; D call uncertain. The CDR3 contains 14 residues. The germline CDR1 and CDR2 sequences are SGDLS and YYNGEE. V lost 3 bases to trimming and J lost 3 bases, with 11 bases between them.

This clonotype was observed a handful of times. The gene calls are TRBV6-5 and TRBJ2-1, with TRBD1 matching over 11 bases. Trimming removed 4 bases from V and 3 bases from J; junction bases left unmatched: 2. The CDR3 extends over 15 amino acids. Germline V gene data show CDR1 as MNHEY and CDR2 as SVGAGI. CDR3 residues: CASSLDRGLYNEQFF. The CDR3, as DNA: TGTGCCAGCAGTTTGGACAGGGGGCTCTACAATGAGCAGTTCTTC.

The V and J genes are TRBV11-2 and TRBJ2-7, with 9 nucleotides matching TRBD1. The length of the CDR3 is 14 residues. The germline V gene encodes CDR1 SGHAT and CDR2 FQNNGV. V lost 5 bases and J lost 3; bases outside the gene matches: 5. As DNA, the CDR3 is TGTGCCAGCAGCCCCCGGACAGGGGTCTACGAGCAGTACTTC. It yields the protein CASSPRTGVYEQYF.

This clonotype was detected only a few times. The V gene is TRBV12-3 or TRBV12-4, the J gene TRBJ2-1, with 9 nucleotides matching TRBD2. V trimming: 8 bases; J trimming: 3 bases; junction bases outside the gene matches: 5. The CDR3 spans 14 residues. DNA for the CDR3: TGTGCCAGCGCAACTAGCGGGCTCTACAATGAGCAGTTCTTC. This translates into CASATSGLYNEQFF.

In this sample, this clonotype turned up a few times. The J gene is TRBJ2-2, the V gene TRBV7-2, with D unclear. Germline loops: CDR1 SGHTA, CDR2 FQGNSA. The CDR3 contains 14 residues. Trimming took 0 bases from V and 8 from J, leaving 10 bases between them. CDR3 coding DNA: TGTGCCAGCAGCTTAGCGCGCTACCAAGGGGAGCTGTTTTTT. Protein sequence: CASSLARYQGELFF.

In this sample, this clonotype turned up a few times. The J gene is TRBJ2-4, the V gene TRBV25-1; D is undetermined. The ends were cut back, 6 bases at V and 7 bases at J, with 7 bases in the middle. This CDR3 is 11 amino acids long. From germline, CDR1 is MGHDK and CDR2 SYGVNS. The CDR3 here is CASRSTNIQYF. CDR3 DNA sequence: TGTGCCAGCAGGTCCACCAACATTCAGTACTTC.

The chain combines TRBV27 with TRBJ1-1; D is unclear. Germline V gives CDR1 MNHEY, CDR2 SMNVEV (reference sequence). This CDR3 contains 15 residues. Trimming removed 8 bases from V and 6 bases from J, with 22 bases in between. The CDR3 bases are TGTGCCAGCCGCGAATGGTCGGTCGTGGGGTCTGAAGCTTTCTTT. It translates to CASREWSVVGSEAFF.

The CDR3 DNA is TGCGCCAGCAGCCAAGGTTCATGGACTAGCGGCAATGAGCAGTTCTTC. Protein product: CASSQGSWTSGNEQFF. The chain carries TRBV4-3 and TRBJ2-1, with 10 positions matching TRBD2. The CDR3 extends over 16 amino acids. Germline loops: CDR1 LGHNA, CDR2 YSLEER. Trimming removed 1 base from V and 6 bases from J; junction bases left unmatched: 6.

V usage is TRBV2 and J usage is TRBJ2-1; D gene unclear. There are 11 residues in the CDR3. Germline CDR1 SNHLY, CDR2 FYNNEI. Trimming pared 4 bases from V and 11 bases from J, leaving 9 bases between. CDR3 sequence: CASSAWEKQFF. The CDR3 coding sequence is TGTGCCAGCAGTGCGTGGGAAAAGCAGTTCTTC.

The chain couples TRBV11-2 to TRBJ2-4; TRBD2 aligns across 13 bases. Germline-derived CDR1 and CDR2 are SGHAT and FQNNGV. With 2 bases clipped from V and 0 bases from J, the junction kept 4 bases outside the gene matches. This CDR3 spans 18 amino acids. The CDR3 nucleotides read TGTGCCAGCAGCTTACTAGGACTAGCGGGAGTAGCCAAAAACATTCAGTACTTC. Translating it yields CASSLLGLAGVAKNIQYF.

This clonotype turned up a few times. The chain has TRBV5-6 and TRBJ2-1; TRBD2 matches 9 bases. The CDR3 covers 17 residues. Germline V gene lookup returns CDR1 SGHDT and CDR2 YYEEEE. J was trimmed by 1 base and V by 3 bases; bases with no gene match: 8. Here the CDR3 reads CASSSATSGPSYNEQFF. The CDR3 DNA is TGTGCCAGCAGCTCCGCGACTAGCGGTCCGTCCTACAATGAGCAGTTCTTC.

This clonotype was recorded at least ten times. The chain uses TRBV20-1 and TRBJ1-1, with TRBD1 as a possible D gene (5 bases). Germline assignment: CDR1 DFQATT and CDR2 SNEGSKA (reference sequence). CDR3 size: 12 residues. V lost 4 bases, J lost 5 bases, and 11 bases lay in between. The CDR3 loop reads CSAIRYRTEAFF. The CDR3 DNA sequence: TGCAGTGCTATTCGGTACAGGACTGAAGCTTTCTTT.

The chain combines TRBV28 with TRBJ2-4, with D unclear. The CDR3 spans 14 residues. V gave up 1 base and J gave up 7 bases, with 11 bases separating them. The germline gives CDR1 MDHEN, CDR2 SYDVKM. In DNA, the CDR3 is TGTGCCAGCAGTTTATCCATTGAGATTAACATTCAGTACTTC. Translating gives CASSLSIEINIQYF.

The rearrangement links TRBV5-1 to TRBJ2-2; 11 bases are shared with TRBD2. The CDR3 spans 17 residues. V was pared by 3 bases and J by 6 bases, with 10 bases of the junction left unmatched. Looked up from germline, CDR1 is SGHRS and CDR2 is YFSETQ. CDR3 loop: CASSSLLAGVGAGELFF. CDR3 in DNA: TGCGCCAGCAGCTCCTTACTAGCGGGAGTAGGGGCCGGGGAGCTGTTTTTT.

The chain links TRBV29-1 to TRBJ2-2, with 12 bases fitting TRBD2. The CDR3 length is 14 residues. Unmatched junction bases numbered 6, after V lost 4 bases and J lost 9 bases. Germline CDR1 and CDR2: SQVTM and ANQGSEA. This CDR3 is CSVGVTSGSRELFF. CDR3 nucleotides: TGCAGCGTTGGGGTGACTAGCGGGAGCCGGGAGCTGTTTTTT.

The chain uses TRBV5-1 and TRBJ2-1, with unresolved D. The CDR3 consists of 16 residues. The germline V and J ends were trimmed by 4 bases and 6 bases, with 20 bases remaining between them. Germline CDR1 and CDR2: SGHRS and YFSETQ. CDR3 sequence (DNA): TGCGCCAGCAGCCTGGAAAAACCATCTGGGCTCAATGAGCAGTTCTTC. Its protein is CASSLEKPSGLNEQFF.

This clonotype occurred a few times. This chain uses TRBV7-9 with TRBJ2-5; 10 bases agree with TRBD2. The ends lost 2 bases at V and 6 bases at J; junction bases unmatched: 12. The V gene's germline CDR1 is SEHNR and CDR2 FQNEAQ (reference sequence). This CDR3 has 17 residues. CDR3 sequence: CASSLKIAGGIIKTQYF. In DNA form, the CDR3 reads TGTGCCAGCAGCTTAAAAATAGCGGGAGGAATAATAAAGACCCAGTACTTC.

The gene calls are TRBV20-1 and TRBJ2-3; D is ambiguous. The CDR3 contains 15 residues. V was pared by 0 bases and J by 2 bases, with 12 bases between. CDR1 is DFQATT and CDR2 is SNEGSKA in the germline V gene (reference sequence). As DNA, the CDR3 is TGCAGTGCTAGAGAGGGTGCAACTGACACAGATACGCAGTATTTT. It specifies CSAREGATDTDTQYF.